The source of this T cell receptor (beta chain) is a study of blood T cell repertoires in COVID-19. As for the study in general: The study drew acute and convalescent COVID-19 samples from the United States, Italy and Spain. PBMCs, B-cell-depleted T cells, or T cells were the source of the cDNA or gDNA that made up the material.

Clones were read by immunoSEQ multiplex PCR, and TCRdb kept only the in-frame ones, dropping some. Here the sample spans about 220,000 clones, about 82% being singletons. The germline V gene has CDR1 LGHDT and CDR2 YNNKEL (reference sequence). This CDR3 spans 16 amino acids. V shed 4 bases and J 1 base; nucleotides not matched to a gene: 6. Recruited during active infection, patients (from Seattle) were subsequently followed longitudinally. Sequenced material: peripheral blood. This chain uses TRBV3-1 (or the pseudogene TRBV3-2) with TRBJ2-7; 11 bases match TRBD2. The receptor's source is a woman in her 70s with COVID-19, enrolled during active disease. CDR3 amino acids: CASSPWGTSGSYEQYF. CDR3 DNA sequence: TGTGCCAGCAGCCCCTGGGGGACTAGCGGTTCCTACGAGCAGTACTTC.